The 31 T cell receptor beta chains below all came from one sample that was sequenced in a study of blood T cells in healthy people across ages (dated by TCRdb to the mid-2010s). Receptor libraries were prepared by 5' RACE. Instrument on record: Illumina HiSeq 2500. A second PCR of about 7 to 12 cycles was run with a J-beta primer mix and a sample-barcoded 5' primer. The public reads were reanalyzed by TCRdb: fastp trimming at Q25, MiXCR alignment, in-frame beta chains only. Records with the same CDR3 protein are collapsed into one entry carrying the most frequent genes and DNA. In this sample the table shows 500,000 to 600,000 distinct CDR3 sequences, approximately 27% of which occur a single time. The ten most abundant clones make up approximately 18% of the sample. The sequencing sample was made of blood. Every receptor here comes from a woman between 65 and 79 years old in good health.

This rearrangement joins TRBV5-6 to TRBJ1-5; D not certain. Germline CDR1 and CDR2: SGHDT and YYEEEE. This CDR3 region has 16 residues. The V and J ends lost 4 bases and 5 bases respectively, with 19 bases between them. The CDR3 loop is CASSLRPSGSDQPQHF. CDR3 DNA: TGTGCCAGCAGCCTAAGGCCCTCGGGGTCGGATCAGCCCCAGCATTTT.

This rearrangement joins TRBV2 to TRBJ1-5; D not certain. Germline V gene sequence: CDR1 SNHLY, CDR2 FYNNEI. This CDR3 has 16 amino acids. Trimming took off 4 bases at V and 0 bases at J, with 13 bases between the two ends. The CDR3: CASSVFRGDSNQPQHF. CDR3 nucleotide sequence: TGTGCCAGCAGTGTATTCCGGGGTGATAGCAATCAGCCCCAGCATTTT.

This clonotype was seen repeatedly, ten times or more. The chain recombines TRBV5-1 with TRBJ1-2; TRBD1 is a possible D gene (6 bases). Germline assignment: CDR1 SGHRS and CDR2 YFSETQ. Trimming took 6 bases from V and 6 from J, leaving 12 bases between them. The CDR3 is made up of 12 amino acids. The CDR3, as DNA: TGCGCCAGCAACGAACAGGGTCATGGCTACACCTTC. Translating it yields CASNEQGHGYTF.

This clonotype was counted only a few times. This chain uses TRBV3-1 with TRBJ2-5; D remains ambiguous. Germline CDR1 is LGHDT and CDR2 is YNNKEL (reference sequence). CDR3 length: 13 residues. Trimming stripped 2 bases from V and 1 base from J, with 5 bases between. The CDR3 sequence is CASSQTTQETQYF. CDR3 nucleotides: TGTGCCAGCAGCCAAACAACCCAAGAGACCCAGTACTTC.

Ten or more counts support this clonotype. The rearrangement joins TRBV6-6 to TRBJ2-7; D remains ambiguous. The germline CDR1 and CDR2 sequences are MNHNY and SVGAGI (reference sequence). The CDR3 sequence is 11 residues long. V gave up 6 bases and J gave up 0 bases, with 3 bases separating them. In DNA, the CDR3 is TGTGCCAGCAGGAGCTCCTACGAGCAGTACTTC. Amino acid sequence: CASRSSYEQYF.

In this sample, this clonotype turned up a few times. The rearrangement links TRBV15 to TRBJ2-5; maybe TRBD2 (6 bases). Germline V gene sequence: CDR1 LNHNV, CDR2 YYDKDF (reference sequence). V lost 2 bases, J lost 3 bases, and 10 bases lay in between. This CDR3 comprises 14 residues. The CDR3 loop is CATSRRRDEETQYF. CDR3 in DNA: TGTGCCACCAGCAGACGGAGGGATGAAGAGACCCAGTACTTC.

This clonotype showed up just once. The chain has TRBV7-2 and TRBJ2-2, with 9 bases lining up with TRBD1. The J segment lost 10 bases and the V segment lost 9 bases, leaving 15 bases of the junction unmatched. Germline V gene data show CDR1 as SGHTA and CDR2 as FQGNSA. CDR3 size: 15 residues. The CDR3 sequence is CASMKQGASYAELFF. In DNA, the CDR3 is TGTGCCAGTATGAAACAGGGGGCGTCCTACGCGGAGCTGTTTTTT. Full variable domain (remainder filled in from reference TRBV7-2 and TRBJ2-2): GAGVSQSPSNKVTEKGKDVELRCDPISGHTALYWYRQSLGQGLEFLIYFQGNSAPDKSGLPSDRFSAERTGGSVSTLTIQRTQQEDSAVYLCASMKQGASYAELFFGEGSRLTVL.

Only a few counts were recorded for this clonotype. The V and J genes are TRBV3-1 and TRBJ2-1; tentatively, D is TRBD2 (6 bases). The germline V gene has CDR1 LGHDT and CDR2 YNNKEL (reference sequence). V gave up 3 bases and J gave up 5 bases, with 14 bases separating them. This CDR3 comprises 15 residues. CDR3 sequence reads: CASSQGRGLNNEQFF. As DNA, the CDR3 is TGTGCCAGCAGCCAGGGGCGGGGACTCAACAATGAGCAGTTCTTC.

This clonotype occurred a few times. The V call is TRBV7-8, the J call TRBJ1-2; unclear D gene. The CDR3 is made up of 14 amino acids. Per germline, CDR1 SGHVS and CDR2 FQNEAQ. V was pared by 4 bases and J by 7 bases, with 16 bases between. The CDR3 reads CASSSFARMGGYTF. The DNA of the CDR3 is TGTGCCAGCAGCTCCTTTGCGAGGATGGGTGGCTACACCTTC.

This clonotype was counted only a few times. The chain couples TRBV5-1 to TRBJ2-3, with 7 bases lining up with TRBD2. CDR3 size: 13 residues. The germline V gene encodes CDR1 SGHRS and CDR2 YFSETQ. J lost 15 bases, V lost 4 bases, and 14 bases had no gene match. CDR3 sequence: CASSPRVAGEKYF. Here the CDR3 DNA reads TGCGCCAGCAGCCCCCGGGTGGCGGGGGAGAAATATTTT.

The CDR3 protein is CASSFANWQNYEQYF. CDR3 nucleotides: TGCGCCAGCAGCTTTGCCAACTGGCAGAACTACGAGCAGTACTTC. V gene TRBV5-1 combines with J gene TRBJ2-5, with D unresolved. Near its end, the DNA agrees better with TRBJ2-7, so the J call may be wrong. This CDR3 is 15 amino acids long. Germline CDR1 SGHRS, CDR2 YFSETQ.

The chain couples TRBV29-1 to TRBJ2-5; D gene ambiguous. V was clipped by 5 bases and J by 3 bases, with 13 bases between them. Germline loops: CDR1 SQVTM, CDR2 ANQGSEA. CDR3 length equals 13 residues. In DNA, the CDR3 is TGCAGCGTTCGAATAGTTTCCAAAGAGACCCAGTACTTC. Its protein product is CSVRIVSKETQYF.

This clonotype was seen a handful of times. DNA for the CDR3: TGTGCCAGCAGCCCCGTCACCGCCGACTGGTGCATTAGCTCCTACGAGCAGTACTTC. This gives the protein CASSPVTADWCISSYEQYF. The chain couples TRBV9 to TRBJ2-5, with unresolved D. The DNA end is a closer match to TRBJ2-7, so the J assignment may be wrong. The CDR3 extends over 19 amino acids. Germline V gene sequence: CDR1 SGDLS, CDR2 YYNGEE.

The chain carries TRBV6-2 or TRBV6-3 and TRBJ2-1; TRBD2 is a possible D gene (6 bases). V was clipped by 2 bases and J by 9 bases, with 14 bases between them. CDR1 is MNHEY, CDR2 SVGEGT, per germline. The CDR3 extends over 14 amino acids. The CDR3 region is CASSYPSGVGEQFF. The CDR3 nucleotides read TGTGCCAGCAGTTACCCATCGGGAGTCGGTGAGCAGTTCTTC.

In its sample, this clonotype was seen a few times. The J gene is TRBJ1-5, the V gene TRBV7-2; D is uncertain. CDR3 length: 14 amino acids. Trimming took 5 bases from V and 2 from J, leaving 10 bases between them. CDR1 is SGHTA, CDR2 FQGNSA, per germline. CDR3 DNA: TGTGCCAGCAGCGCAGAGACGGGCAATCAGCCCCAGCATTTT. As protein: CASSAETGNQPQHF. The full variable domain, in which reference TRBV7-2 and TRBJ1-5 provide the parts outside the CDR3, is GAGVSQSPSNKVTEKGKDVELRCDPISGHTALYWYRQSLGQGLEFLIYFQGNSAPDKSGLPSDRFSAERTGGSVSTLTIQRTQQEDSAVYLCASSAETGNQPQHFGDGTRLSIL.

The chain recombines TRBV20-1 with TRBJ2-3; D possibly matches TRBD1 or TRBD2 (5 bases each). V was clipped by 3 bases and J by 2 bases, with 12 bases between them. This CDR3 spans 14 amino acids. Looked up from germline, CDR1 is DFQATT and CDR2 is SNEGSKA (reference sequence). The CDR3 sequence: CSASPGLLTDTQYF. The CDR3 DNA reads TGCAGTGCTAGTCCGGGGCTCCTCACAGATACGCAGTATTTT.

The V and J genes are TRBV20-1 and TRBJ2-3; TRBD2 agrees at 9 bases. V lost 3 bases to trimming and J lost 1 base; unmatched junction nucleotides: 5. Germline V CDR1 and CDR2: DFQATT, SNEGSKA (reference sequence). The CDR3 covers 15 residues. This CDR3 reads CSASLIAGGTDTQYF. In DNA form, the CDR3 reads TGCAGTGCTAGTTTAATAGCGGGGGGCACAGATACGCAGTATTTT.

The CDR3: CSARARPGTGDQPQHF. CDR3 sequence (DNA): TGCAGTGCTAGAGCCCGCCCGGGGACAGGGGATCAGCCCCAGCATTTT. This chain connects TRBV20-1 to TRBJ1-5, with 10 bases identical to TRBD1. The V and J ends lost 1 base and 5 bases, in that order; junction bases with no gene match: 8. The V gene's germline CDR1 is DFQATT and CDR2 SNEGSKA (reference sequence). The CDR3 length is 16 residues.

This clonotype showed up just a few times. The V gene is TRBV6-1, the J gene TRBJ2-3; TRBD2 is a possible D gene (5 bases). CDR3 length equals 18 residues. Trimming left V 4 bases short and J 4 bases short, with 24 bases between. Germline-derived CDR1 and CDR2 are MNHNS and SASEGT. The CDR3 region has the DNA TGTGCCAGCAGTGCGCAACGGGGTACCCAACGGACGTCAGATACGCAGTATTTT. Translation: CASSAQRGTQRTSDTQYF.

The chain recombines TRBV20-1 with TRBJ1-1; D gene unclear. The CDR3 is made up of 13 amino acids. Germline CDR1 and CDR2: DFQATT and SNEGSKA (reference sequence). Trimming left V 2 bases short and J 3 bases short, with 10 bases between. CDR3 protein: CSARNKPHTEAFF. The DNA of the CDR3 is TGCAGTGCTAGAAACAAGCCACACACTGAAGCTTTCTTT.

The CDR3 DNA is TGTGCCACCAGCAGAGATAGGAGGGCCTACAATGAGCAGTTCTTC. It translates to CATSRDRRAYNEQFF. The chain employs TRBV15 and TRBJ2-1; maybe TRBD2 (6 bases). The germline V gene has CDR1 LNHNV and CDR2 YYDKDF (reference sequence). The CDR3 loop spans 15 amino acids. Between the trimmed V and J ends, which lost 0 bases and 2 bases, there was a span of 8 bases.

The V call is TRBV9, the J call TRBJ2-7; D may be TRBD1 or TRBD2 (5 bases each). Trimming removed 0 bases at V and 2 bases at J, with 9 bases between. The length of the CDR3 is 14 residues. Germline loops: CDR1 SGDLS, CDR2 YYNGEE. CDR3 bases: TGTGCCAGCAGCGTAGCTATGGGGGCCTACGAGCAGTACTTC. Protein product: CASSVAMGAYEQYF.

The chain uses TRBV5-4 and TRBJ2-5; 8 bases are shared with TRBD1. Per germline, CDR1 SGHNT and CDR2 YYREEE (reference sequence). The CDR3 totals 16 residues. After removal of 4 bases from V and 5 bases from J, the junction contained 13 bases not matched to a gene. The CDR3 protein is CASSLEPDRAWETQYF. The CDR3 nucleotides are TGTGCCAGCAGCCTGGAGCCGGACAGGGCCTGGGAGACCCAGTACTTC.

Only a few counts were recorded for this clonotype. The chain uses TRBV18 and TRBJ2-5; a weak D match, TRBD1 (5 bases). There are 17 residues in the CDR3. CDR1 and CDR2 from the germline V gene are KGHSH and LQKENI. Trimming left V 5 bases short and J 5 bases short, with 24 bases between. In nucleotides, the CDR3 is TGTGCCAGCTCATCAAGGGGTAGTGACGAGTTTGGGGAGACCCAGTACTTC. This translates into CASSSRGSDEFGETQYF.

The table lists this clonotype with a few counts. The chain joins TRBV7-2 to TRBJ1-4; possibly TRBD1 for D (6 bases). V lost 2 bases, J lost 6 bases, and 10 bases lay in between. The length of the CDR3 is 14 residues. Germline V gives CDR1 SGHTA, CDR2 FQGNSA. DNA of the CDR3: TGTGCCAGCAGCTTACGGGGGCTCGATGAAAAACTGTTTTTT. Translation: CASSLRGLDEKLFF. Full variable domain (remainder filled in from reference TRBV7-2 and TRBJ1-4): GAGVSQSPSNKVTEKGKDVELRCDPISGHTALYWYRQSLGQGLEFLIYFQGNSAPDKSGLPSDRFSAERTGGSVSTLTIQRTQQEDSAVYLCASSLRGLDEKLFFGSGTQLSVL.

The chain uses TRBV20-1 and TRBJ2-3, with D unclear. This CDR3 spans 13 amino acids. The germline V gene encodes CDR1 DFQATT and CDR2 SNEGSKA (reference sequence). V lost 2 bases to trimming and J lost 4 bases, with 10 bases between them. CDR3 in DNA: TGCAGTGCTAGATTCGGCAACCCAGATACGCAGTATTTT. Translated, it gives CSARFGNPDTQYF.

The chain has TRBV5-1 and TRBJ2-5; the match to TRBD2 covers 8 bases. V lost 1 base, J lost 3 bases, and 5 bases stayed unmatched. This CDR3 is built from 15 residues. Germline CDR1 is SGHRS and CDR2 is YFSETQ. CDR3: CASSLMGLVEETQYF. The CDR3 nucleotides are TGCGCCAGCAGCTTGATGGGACTAGTGGAAGAGACCCAGTACTTC.

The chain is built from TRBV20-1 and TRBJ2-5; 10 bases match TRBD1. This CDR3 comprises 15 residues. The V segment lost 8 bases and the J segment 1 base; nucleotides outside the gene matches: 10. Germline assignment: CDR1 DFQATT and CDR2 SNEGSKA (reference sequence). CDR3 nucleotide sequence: TGCAGTACTACCGACAGGGGGCGATCCCAAGAGACCCAGTACTTC. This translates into CSTTDRGRSQETQYF.

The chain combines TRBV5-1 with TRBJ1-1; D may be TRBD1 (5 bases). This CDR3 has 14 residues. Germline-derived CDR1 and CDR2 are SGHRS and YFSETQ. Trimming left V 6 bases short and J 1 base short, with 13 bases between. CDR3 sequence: CASTLGHQNTEAFF. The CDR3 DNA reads TGCGCCAGCACCCTCGGACACCAGAACACTGAAGCTTTCTTT. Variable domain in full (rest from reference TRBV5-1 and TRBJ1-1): KAGVTQTPRYLIKTRGQQVTLSCSPISGHRSVSWYQQTPGQGLQFLFEYFSETQRNKGNFPGRFSGRQFSNSRSEMNVSTLELGDSALYLCASTLGHQNTEAFFGQGTRLTVV.

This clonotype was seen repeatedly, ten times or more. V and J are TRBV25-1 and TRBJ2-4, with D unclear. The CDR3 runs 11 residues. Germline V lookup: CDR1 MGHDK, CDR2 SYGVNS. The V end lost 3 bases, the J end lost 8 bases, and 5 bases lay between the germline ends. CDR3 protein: CASSELDIQYF. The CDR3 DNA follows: TGTGCCAGCAGTGAGCTTGACATTCAGTACTTC.

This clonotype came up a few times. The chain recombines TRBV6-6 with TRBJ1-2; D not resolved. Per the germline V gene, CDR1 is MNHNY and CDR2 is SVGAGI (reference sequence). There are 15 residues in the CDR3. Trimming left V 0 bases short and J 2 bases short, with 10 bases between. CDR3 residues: CASSYSERRNYGYTF. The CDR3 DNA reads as TGTGCCAGCAGTTACTCGGAGAGACGGAACTATGGCTACACCTTC.